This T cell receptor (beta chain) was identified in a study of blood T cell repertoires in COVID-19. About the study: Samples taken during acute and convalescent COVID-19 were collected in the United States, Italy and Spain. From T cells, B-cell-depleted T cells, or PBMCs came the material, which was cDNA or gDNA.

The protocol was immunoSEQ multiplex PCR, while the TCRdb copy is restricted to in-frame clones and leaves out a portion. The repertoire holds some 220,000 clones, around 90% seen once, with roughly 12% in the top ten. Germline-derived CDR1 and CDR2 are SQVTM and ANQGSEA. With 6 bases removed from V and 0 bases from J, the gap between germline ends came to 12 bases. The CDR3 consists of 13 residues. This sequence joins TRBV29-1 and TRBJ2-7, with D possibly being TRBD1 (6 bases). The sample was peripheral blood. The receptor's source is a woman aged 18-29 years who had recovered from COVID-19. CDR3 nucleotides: TGCAGCGTCGCCCTGGACAGCTCCTACGAGCAGTACTTC. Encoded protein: CSVALDSSYEQYF.